One sample yielded the 32 T cell receptor beta chains listed below, sequenced in a study of T cell responses to AZD1222 COVID-19 vaccine. The assay was immunoSEQ multiplex PCR, and TCRdb's table has in-frame clones only and misses some. The sample gives some 150,000 clones, approximately 90% of which show up once; roughly 2% is in the top ten. Sequenced material: peripheral blood, taken on day 0 of AZD1222 vaccination. The receptors were gathered from an adult in good health.

The chain couples TRBV7-9 to TRBJ1-5; TRBD1 matches 8 bases. Per germline, CDR1 SEHNR and CDR2 FQNEAQ (reference sequence). The CDR3 is made up of 15 amino acids. The ends lost 5 bases at V and 6 bases at J; junction bases unmatched: 9. CDR3 region: CASSRAGGPGQPQHF. The CDR3 DNA reads as TGTGCCAGCAGCCGAGCAGGGGGCCCGGGTCAGCCCCAGCATTTT. The full variable domain, rest sourced from reference TRBV7-9 and TRBJ1-5, is DTGVSQNPRHKITKRGQNVTFRCDPISEHNRLYWYRQTLGQGPEFLTYFQNEAQLEKSRLLSDRFSAERPKGSFSTLEIQRTEQGDSAMYLCASSRAGGPGQPQHFGDGTRLSIL.

V and J are TRBV2 and TRBJ1-1; the D is unclear. The length of the CDR3 is 11 residues. Germline V gene data show CDR1 as SNHLY and CDR2 as FYNNEI. V lost 6 bases, J lost 6 bases, and 8 bases lay in between. CDR3 sequence (DNA): TGTGCCAGCAGAGAGGGTGCTGAAGCTTTCTTT. Its protein is CASREGAEAFF.

The chain couples TRBV3-1 (or the pseudogene TRBV3-2) to TRBJ1-2, with D unclear. Trimming removed 0 bases at V and 5 bases at J, with 19 bases between. This CDR3 region has 17 residues. CDR1 and CDR2 from the germline V gene are LGHDT and YNNKEL (reference sequence). The CDR3 DNA follows: TGTGCCAGCAGCCAAGATCCGAGCCAGTCTCGCGTGTATGGCTACACCTTC. Translated, it gives CASSQDPSQSRVYGYTF.

This chain uses TRBV7-3 with TRBJ2-2, with D possibly TRBD2 on 6 matching bases. CDR1 and CDR2 (germline): SGHTA, FQGTGA. The CDR3 covers 16 residues. The germline V and J ends were trimmed by 1 base and 5 bases, with 14 bases remaining between them. The CDR3 DNA sequence: TGTGCCAGCAGCTTAATGTCCGGGGGTGGGACCGGGGAGCTGTTTTTT. Its protein is CASSLMSGGGTGELFF.

The rearrangement links TRBV5-1 to TRBJ2-1, with D tentatively TRBD1 (5 bases). Germline V lookup: CDR1 SGHRS, CDR2 YFSETQ. V gave up 0 bases and J gave up 7 bases, with 5 bases separating them. There are 12 residues in the CDR3. CDR3 region: CASSLEGNEQFF. The CDR3 nucleotides read TGCGCCAGCAGCTTGGAGGGGAATGAGCAGTTCTTC.

The chain carries TRBV9 and TRBJ2-1, with 7 bases matching TRBD2. The CDR3 contains 15 residues. J was trimmed by 8 bases and V by 0 bases; bases with no gene match: 8. Germline V lookup: CDR1 SGDLS, CDR2 YYNGEE. As DNA, the CDR3 is TGTGCCAGCAGCGTAGGTCTGCGGGAGCGCGATGAGCAGTTCTTC. It is translated as CASSVGLRERDEQFF.

This clone was seen just once. CDR3 bases: TGTGCCAGCAGTGGGCTCGACAATGAGCAGTTCTTC. The encoded protein is CASSGLDNEQFF. The chain uses TRBV28 and TRBJ2-1; D is undetermined. The V gene's germline CDR1 is MDHEN and CDR2 SYDVKM. This CDR3 has 12 amino acids. V was trimmed by 5 bases and J by 5 bases, leaving 7 bases between them.

This rearrangement joins TRBV11-2 to TRBJ2-5, with 11 bases that match TRBD2. This CDR3 has 17 amino acids. Germline values: CDR1 SGHAT, CDR2 FQNNGV. Trimming took 4 bases from V and 4 from J; bases not matched to a gene: 11. The CDR3 bases are TGTGCCAGCAGCTGGGGGACTAGCGGAGTGGGGCCAGAGACCCAGTACTTC. Translation: CASSWGTSGVGPETQYF. The full variable domain, its missing parts supplied by reference TRBV11-2 and TRBJ2-5, is EAGVAQSPRYKIIEKRQSVAFWCNPISGHATLYWYQQILGQGPKLLIQFQNNGVVDDSQLPKDRFSAERLKGVDSTLKIQPAKLEDSAVYLCASSWGTSGVGPETQYFGPGTRLLVL.

V and J are TRBV7-3 and TRBJ2-3; TRBD1 or TRBD2 may be the D gene (5 bases each). Trimming took off 4 bases at V and 8 bases at J, with 7 bases between the two ends. The CDR3 consists of 11 residues. The germline gives CDR1 SGHTA, CDR2 FQGTGA. The CDR3, as DNA: TGTGCCAGCAGCTCGGGACGTACGCAGTATTTT. Translating gives CASSSGRTQYF.

The chain is built from TRBV7-2 and TRBJ2-1; D ambiguous. The CDR3 sequence is 16 residues long. The germline V gene encodes CDR1 SGHTA and CDR2 FQGNSA. V was trimmed by 0 bases and J by 8 bases, leaving 17 bases between them. The CDR3 nucleotides read TGTGCCAGCAGCTTAGCAACAGCCTTAATTGGCCATGAGCAGTTCTTC. It translates to CASSLATALIGHEQFF.

V is TRBV6-5 and J is TRBJ2-2; no reliable D call. The V and J ends lost 3 bases and 5 bases respectively, with 13 bases between them. The germline V gene encodes CDR1 MNHEY and CDR2 SVGAGI. This CDR3 is built from 15 residues. The CDR3 nucleotides read TGTGCCAGCAGTTATTCTGGGGTTACGACCGGGGAGCTGTTTTTT. Translation: CASSYSGVTTGELFF.

This clone appeared a few times. The V call is TRBV30, the J call TRBJ1-6; no firm D call. CDR3 length: 14 amino acids. Per the germline V gene, CDR1 is GTSNPN and CDR2 is SVGIG (reference sequence). The germline V and J ends were trimmed by 0 bases and 7 bases, with 10 bases remaining between them. This CDR3 reads CAWSVGSQNSPLHF. For the CDR3, the DNA is TGTGCCTGGAGTGTGGGCAGCCAGAATTCACCCCTCCACTTT.

About this clone: Mismatch with germline at one junction end may stem from a read error. In DNA form, the CDR3 reads TGTGCTAGCAGCTTCGGGGGAGTCGGAGAGACCCAGTACTTC. Amino acid sequence: CASSFGGVGETQYF. The chain is built from TRBV7-7 and TRBJ2-5, with D possibly TRBD2 on 6 matching bases. Looked up from germline, CDR1 is SSHAT and CDR2 is FNYEAQ (reference sequence). The CDR3 contains 14 residues. Filled out from reference TRBV7-7 and TRBJ2-5, the complete variable domain reads GAGVSQSPRYKVTKRGQDVTLRCDPISSHATLYWYQQALGQGPEFLTYFNYEAQPDKSGLPSDRFSAERPEGSISTLTIQRTEQRDSAMYRCASSFGGVGETQYFGPGTRLLVL.

This clone has only one observation. V usage is TRBV7-8 and J usage is TRBJ2-7; D is unclear. The CDR3 spans 14 residues. The germline V and J ends were trimmed by 2 bases and 3 bases, with 11 bases remaining between them. Germline assignment: CDR1 SGHVS and CDR2 FQNEAQ. The CDR3 region has the DNA TGTGCCAGCAGCTTACTGGAAGGTGACTACGAGCAGTACTTC. The encoded protein is CASSLLEGDYEQYF. Full variable domain (remainder filled in from reference TRBV7-8 and TRBJ2-7): GAGVSQSPRYKVAKRGQDVALRCDPISGHVSLFWYQQALGQGPEFLTYFQNEAQLDKSGLPSDRFFAERPEGSVSTLKIQRTQQEDSAVYLCASSLLEGDYEQYFGPGTRLTVT.

The genes are TRBV7-3 and TRBJ2-1; 11 bases map to TRBD2. Germline-derived CDR1 and CDR2 are SGHTA and FQGTGA. CDR3 length equals 15 residues. Trimming at V came to 4 bases and at J to 3 bases, leaving 2 bases not matched to a gene. The CDR3 region has the DNA TGTGCCAGCAGCTCGACTAGCGGGAACTACAATGAGCAGTTCTTC. Protein: CASSSTSGNYNEQFF.

The chain's CDR3 is CASRDSIGTDTQYF. The CDR3 DNA is TGTGCCAGCAGAGACAGTATCGGCACAGATACGCAGTATTTT. The chain has TRBV6-6 and TRBJ2-3; a possible D gene is TRBD1 (5 bases). CDR3 length equals 14 residues. Germline assignment: CDR1 MNHNY and CDR2 SVGAGI (reference sequence). Trimming removed 6 bases at V and 1 base at J, with 11 bases between.

CDR3 sequence reads: CAGADPSTDTQYF. CDR3 coding DNA: TGTGCAGGCGCAGACCCTAGCACAGATACGCAGTATTTT. J is TRBJ2-3 and V is TRBV6-5; no clear D gene. The germline V gene encodes CDR1 MNHEY and CDR2 SVGAGI. The CDR3 has 13 residues.

This chain joins TRBV10-3 and TRBJ2-6; D perhaps matches TRBD1 (5 bases). This CDR3 spans 18 amino acids. V lost 4 bases and J 0 bases, leaving 16 bases between the germline ends. Germline lookup yields CDR1 ENHRY and CDR2 SYGVKD. CDR3 protein: CAISGMARDFSGANVLTF. The CDR3 nucleotides read TGTGCCATCAGTGGCATGGCCAGGGATTTCTCTGGGGCCAACGTCCTGACTTTC.

The chain joins TRBV11-1 to TRBJ2-3; the D is unclear. CDR3 size: 13 residues. V dropped 5 bases and J dropped 2 bases, with 8 bases sitting between them. The germline CDR1 and CDR2 sequences are SGHAT and FQDESV (reference sequence). Here the CDR3 reads CASSPGYTDTQYF. The CDR3 DNA reads TGTGCCAGCAGCCCCGGATACACAGATACGCAGTATTTT.

The chain employs TRBV7-2 and TRBJ1-1; no firm D call. V dropped 1 base and J dropped 9 bases, with 12 bases sitting between them. CDR1 and CDR2 from the germline V gene are SGHTA and FQGNSA. The CDR3 is made up of 13 amino acids. The CDR3 here is CASSLDARGQAFF. The CDR3 nucleotides are TGTGCCAGCAGCTTAGACGCACGAGGCCAAGCTTTCTTT.

This clone was detected a few times. V gene TRBV15 combines with J gene TRBJ1-1; D uncertain. CDR1 and CDR2 from the germline V gene are LNHNV and YYDKDF (reference sequence). The CDR3 runs 13 residues. Trimming took 1 base from V and 11 from J, leaving 14 bases between them. CDR3 loop: CATSRAPEVTAFF. The CDR3 DNA follows: TGTGCCACCAGCAGAGCCCCGGAGGTTACGGCTTTCTTT.

The chain combines TRBV6-5 with TRBJ2-2; D is undetermined. CDR1 MNHEY and CDR2 SVGAGI come from the germline V gene. V was cut by 4 bases and J by 2 bases, with 5 bases left in between. This CDR3 has 13 amino acids. CDR3 DNA: TGTGCCAGCAGTTCCCTAAACACCGGGGAGCTGTTTTTT. Protein sequence: CASSSLNTGELFF.

The gene calls are TRBV19 and TRBJ1-2; a possible D gene is TRBD1 (6 bases). Trimming shortened V by 5 bases and J by 3 bases, and 13 bases separated the two germline ends. This CDR3 has 14 residues. Germline-derived CDR1 and CDR2 are LNHDA and SQIVND (reference sequence). DNA of the CDR3: TGTGCCAGTAGTGATTGGACAGCAGACTATGGCTACACCTTC. Encoded protein: CASSDWTADYGYTF.

The J gene is TRBJ2-5, the V gene TRBV10-3; 9 nucleotides line up with TRBD2. Trimming removed 2 bases from V and 4 bases from J; junction bases left unmatched: 5. In germline, CDR1 is ENHRY, CDR2 SYGVKD. CDR3 length: 15 residues. The CDR3 DNA reads as TGTGCCATCAGTGAGACGGCGGGAGGGCGAGAGACCCAGTACTTC. Residues: CAISETAGGRETQYF.

V is TRBV6-5 and J is TRBJ2-1; possibly TRBD1 for D (6 bases). The CDR3 consists of 14 residues. V lost 5 bases and J 8 bases, leaving 16 bases between the germline ends. Germline-derived CDR1 and CDR2 are MNHEY and SVGAGI. The CDR3 sequence is CASSPSAGDDEQFF. The CDR3 region has the DNA TGTGCCAGCAGTCCCTCGGCAGGGGACGATGAGCAGTTCTTC.

The chain employs TRBV5-3 and TRBJ1-5; TRBD1 is a possible D gene (5 bases). TRBV5-3 is classed as an ORF, of uncertain function. The length of the CDR3 is 15 residues. V was clipped by 2 bases and J by 6 bases, with 15 bases between them. The CDR3 spells CARSFRLRQGQPQHF. In DNA form, the CDR3 reads TGTGCCAGAAGCTTTAGACTACGGCAGGGTCAGCCCCAGCATTTT.

V is TRBV27 and J is TRBJ1-2; 12 bases are a match to TRBD1. Germline V gene data show CDR1 as MNHEY and CDR2 as SMNVEV (reference sequence). The V gene end was trimmed by 7 bases and the J gene end by 2 bases; junction bases not matched to a gene: 5. The CDR3 contains 15 residues. Here the CDR3 reads CASKPGTGGNYGYTF. CDR3 nucleotides: TGTGCCAGCAAACCCGGGACAGGGGGCAACTATGGCTACACCTTC.

V and J are TRBV27 and TRBJ2-7; D remains ambiguous. This CDR3 is 13 amino acids long. Trimming removed 2 bases at V and 4 bases at J, with 9 bases between. Germline V gives CDR1 MNHEY, CDR2 SMNVEV (reference sequence). The CDR3 DNA follows: TGTGCCAGCAGTTTAGGCAGATCATACGAGCAGTACTTC. It translates to CASSLGRSYEQYF.

In its sample, this clone was seen a few times. The CDR3 DNA follows: TGCGCCAGCAGCGACCTAGGATTTCAGTTCTTC. Translation gives CASSDLGFQFF. V is TRBV5-1 and J is TRBJ2-1; D gene ambiguous. This CDR3 spans 11 amino acids. Germline V lookup: CDR1 SGHRS, CDR2 YFSETQ. The V end lost 4 bases, the J end lost 13 bases, and 12 bases lay between the germline ends.

The rearrangement uses TRBV25-1 and TRBJ2-5; unclear D gene. The CDR3 consists of 13 residues. CDR1 and CDR2 (germline): MGHDK, SYGVNS. The germline V and J ends were trimmed by 2 bases and 1 base, with 5 bases remaining between them. The CDR3 loop is CASSEGFQETQYF. CDR3 bases: TGTGCCAGCAGTGAAGGGTTCCAAGAGACCCAGTACTTC.

This chain joins TRBV7-2 and TRBJ2-7; 9 bases fit TRBD2. J gave up 5 bases and V 3 bases, and 8 bases lay outside the gene matches. Germline V gene sequence: CDR1 SGHTA, CDR2 FQGNSA. This CDR3 contains 15 residues. The CDR3 is CASSFGGRAFDEQYF. In nucleotides, the CDR3 is TGTGCCAGCAGCTTTGGCGGGAGGGCCTTTGACGAGCAGTACTTC.

The chain joins TRBV27 to TRBJ1-5, with D unresolved. The germline V and J ends were trimmed by 6 bases and 9 bases, with 18 bases remaining between them. Germline V gene sequence: CDR1 MNHEY, CDR2 SMNVEV (reference sequence). The length of the CDR3 is 14 residues. The CDR3 nucleotides read TGTGCCAGCAGCCCCCGGCAGTTCAGTCGGCCCCAGCATTTT. Protein product: CASSPRQFSRPQHF.